One sample yielded the 15 T cell receptor beta chains listed below, sequenced in a study of blood T cell repertoires in COVID-19. Profiling relied on immunoSEQ multiplex PCR, and the TCRdb table lists in-frame clones only, not all of them. The profile shows around 250,000 clones, 65% to 85% of them singletons. The sample comprised peripheral blood. The source of these receptors is a man older than 75 with acute or convalescent COVID-19.

V is TRBV7-2 and J is TRBJ1-5; D may be TRBD1 (6 bases). Germline assignment: CDR1 SGHTA and CDR2 FQGNSA. The CDR3 is made up of 14 amino acids. V was cut by 1 base and J by 6 bases, with 10 bases left in between. The CDR3, as DNA: TGTGCCAGCAGCTTAGAGGGGGTCGGTCAGCCCCAGCATTTT. Its translation: CASSLEGVGQPQHF.

The chain carries TRBV3-1 (or the pseudogene TRBV3-2) and TRBJ2-3, with 7 positions matching TRBD2. The CDR3 extends over 15 amino acids. Germline trimming cut 0 bases from V and 1 base from J; bases unmatched to any gene: 1. From germline, CDR1 is LGHDT and CDR2 YNNKEL (reference sequence). DNA for the CDR3: TGTGCCAGCAGCCAAGAGGGGGGGGGCACAGATACGCAGTATTTT. This gives the protein CASSQEGGGTDTQYF.

V usage is TRBV19 and J usage is TRBJ2-1; 9 bases fit TRBD1. The V and J ends lost 7 bases and 7 bases, in that order; junction bases with no gene match: 14. Germline V lookup: CDR1 LNHDA, CDR2 SQIVND (reference sequence). This CDR3 spans 16 amino acids. As DNA, the CDR3 is TGTGCCAGTACCCCGAGCAGAGGACAGGGGAAAAATGAGCAGTTCTTC. Protein sequence: CASTPSRGQGKNEQFF.

This clone appeared once. V gene TRBV6-5 combines with J gene TRBJ2-5, with 9 bases matching TRBD1. With 5 bases clipped from V and 5 bases from J, the junction kept 6 bases outside the gene matches. Germline loops: CDR1 MNHEY, CDR2 SVGAGI. The CDR3 has 14 residues. For the CDR3, the DNA is TGTGCCAGCAGTCCCGGACAGGGGATGGAGACCCAGTACTTC. Its protein product is CASSPGQGMETQYF.

The chain employs TRBV6-5 and TRBJ1-3, with 7 bases matching TRBD1. V lost 8 bases to trimming and J lost 4 bases; unmatched junction nucleotides: 11. In germline, CDR1 is MNHEY, CDR2 SVGAGI. The CDR3 covers 15 residues. In nucleotides, the CDR3 is TGTGCCAGCGGAGATACAGGGGTGGCCGGAAACACCATATATTTT. This sequence encodes CASGDTGVAGNTIYF.

J is TRBJ2-2 and V is TRBV19; 12 bases agree with TRBD2. Germline assignment: CDR1 LNHDA and CDR2 SQIVND (reference sequence). With 3 bases clipped from V and 5 bases from J, the junction kept 7 bases outside the gene matches. This CDR3 is built from 17 residues. The CDR3, as DNA: TGTGCCAGTAGTATCTCCTCACTAGCGGGGGGAACCGGGGAGCTGTTTTTT. This translates into CASSISSLAGGTGELFF.

V usage is TRBV28 and J usage is TRBJ2-5; 14 positions agree with TRBD2. The CDR3 has 16 amino acids. Germline loops: CDR1 MDHEN, CDR2 SYDVKM. Trimming removed 6 bases from V and 2 bases from J; junction bases left unmatched: 5. CDR3 bases: TGTGCCAGCAGCACCAGACTAGCGGGGGGGCAAGAGACCCAGTACTTC. This codes for CASSTRLAGGQETQYF.

This chain links TRBV18 with TRBJ1-3, with D unresolved. The germline gives CDR1 KGHSH, CDR2 LQKENI. Trimming removed 6 bases at V and 0 bases at J, with 12 bases between. This CDR3 has 15 amino acids. The DNA for the CDR3 is TGTGCCAGCTCCAGCGAGGCTGTCTCTGGAAACACCATATATTTT. Residues: CASSSEAVSGNTIYF.

The V gene is TRBV7-2, the J gene TRBJ2-7, with D hard to call. The length of the CDR3 is 15 residues. Trimming took 1 base from V and 0 from J, leaving 10 bases between them. Germline loops: CDR1 SGHTA, CDR2 FQGNSA. The CDR3 reads CASSLVWASSYEQYF. DNA for the CDR3: TGTGCCAGCAGCTTAGTATGGGCCAGCTCCTACGAGCAGTACTTC.

The CDR3 reads CATPRTGQYYEQYF. The CDR3, as DNA: TGCGCCACCCCACGAACAGGACAGTACTACGAGCAGTACTTC. The gene calls are TRBV23-1 and TRBJ2-7; D is possibly TRBD1 (6 bases). TRBV23-1 falls under the ORF class, with uncertain function. Between the trimmed V and J ends, which lost 10 bases and 3 bases, there was a span of 19 bases. The CDR3 runs 14 residues.

This clone turned up a few times. CDR3 bases: TGCGCCAGCAGCCTTAGCGGGGTTAGCACAGATACGCAGTATTTT. Amino acids: CASSLSGVSTDTQYF. The chain carries TRBV5-1 and TRBJ2-3; 8 positions agree with TRBD2. Unmatched junction bases numbered 4, after V lost 4 bases and J lost 0 bases. CDR3 length: 15 amino acids. Per the germline V gene, CDR1 is SGHRS and CDR2 is YFSETQ.

The rearrangement links TRBV24-1 to TRBJ2-3; TRBD2 agrees at 7 bases. V was clipped by 3 bases and J by 1 base; unmatched bases: 9. Germline V lookup: CDR1 KGHDR, CDR2 SFDVKD. There are 17 residues in the CDR3. CDR3 bases: TGTGCCACCAGTGATCCCAGACTAGCTTCGGGCACAGATACGCAGTATTTT. Its protein product is CATSDPRLASGTDTQYF.

This rearrangement joins TRBV6-1 to TRBJ2-3; D unclear. Trimming took off 2 bases at V and 0 bases at J, with 9 bases between the two ends. Germline-derived CDR1 and CDR2 are MNHNS and SASEGT. The CDR3 extends over 15 amino acids. In nucleotides, the CDR3 is TGTGCCAGCAGTGAACGAGCGCCTAGCACAGATACGCAGTATTTT. It codes for CASSERAPSTDTQYF.

This clone has more than one count but fewer than ten. The chain couples TRBV5-6 to TRBJ2-2; 9 nucleotides line up with TRBD1. This CDR3 comprises 16 residues. In germline, CDR1 is SGHDT, CDR2 YYEEEE. The V and J ends lost 4 bases and 5 bases, in that order; junction bases with no gene match: 9. The CDR3 loop is CASSHSGQGITGELFF. The DNA for the CDR3 is TGTGCCAGCAGCCACTCGGGACAGGGTATTACCGGGGAGCTGTTTTTT.

CDR3 sequence: CASRLGQDGYTF. The CDR3 region has the DNA TGTGCCAGCAGGTTGGGACAGGATGGCTACACCTTC. This chain uses TRBV7-9 with TRBJ1-2; 8 nucleotides align to TRBD1. Germline-derived CDR1 and CDR2 are SEHNR and FQNEAQ (reference sequence). This CDR3 comprises 12 residues. Trimming cost V 6 bases and J 6 bases; bases outside gene matches: 3.